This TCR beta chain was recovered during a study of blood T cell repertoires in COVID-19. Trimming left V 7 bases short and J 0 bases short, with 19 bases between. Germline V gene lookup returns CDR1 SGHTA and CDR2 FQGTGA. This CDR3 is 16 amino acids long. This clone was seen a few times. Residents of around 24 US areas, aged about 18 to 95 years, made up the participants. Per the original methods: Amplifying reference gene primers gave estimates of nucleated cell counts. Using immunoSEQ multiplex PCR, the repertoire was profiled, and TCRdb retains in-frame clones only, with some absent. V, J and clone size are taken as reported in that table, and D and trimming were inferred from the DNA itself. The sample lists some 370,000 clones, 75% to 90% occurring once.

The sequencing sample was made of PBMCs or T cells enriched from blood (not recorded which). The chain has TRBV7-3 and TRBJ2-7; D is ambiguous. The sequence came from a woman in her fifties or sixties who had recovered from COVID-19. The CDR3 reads CASMPSGRPSSYEQYF. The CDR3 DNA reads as TGTGCCAGCATGCCCTCCGGCAGGCCCAGCTCCTACGAGCAGTACTTC.